This T cell receptor beta chain was found in a study of cytomegalovirus exposure and HLA in healthy donors. V shed 3 bases and J 6 bases; nucleotides not matched to a gene: 5. CDR1 SGHAT and CDR2 FQDESV come from the germline V gene (reference sequence). The CDR3 has 13 amino acids. Primers: 60 Vbeta forward and 13 Jbeta reverse. Only in-frame clones appear in the TCRdb table, and some are missing; sequencing was by immunoSEQ multiplex PCR. The sample includes 150,000 to 200,000 clones, around 77% of them seen just once. This TCR was recovered from a man aged 30-40 years in good health and CMV-seronegative. The V call is TRBV11-1, the J call TRBJ2-7, with TRBD1 identical over 7 bases. The sample comprised PBMCs. The CDR3 nucleotides are TGTGCCAGCAGCTTCGACAGGGTAGGCGAGCAGTACTTC. This translates into CASSFDRVGEQYF.